A single sample is the source of the 14 T cell receptor beta chains below, sequenced in a study of beta chain features in type 1 diabetes. Study-wide results and caveats: All four CD4+ subsets of Type 1 diabetes patients contained TCRB CDR3s that were moderately but significantly shorter.

Reverse transcribing all isolated RNA meant expressed TCRB transcripts were sequenced. Libraries were prepared by immunoSEQ multiplex PCR; TCRdb keeps only in-frame clonotypes and omits some of them. Of a few hundred thousand clones in the sample, roughly 13% were seen once. The antigens these receptors bind are not known. Sample: naive CD4+ T cells from blood. These receptor sequences come from a woman aged 18-35 years with type 1 diabetes.

The chain combines TRBV4-3 with TRBJ2-2; 11 nucleotides align to TRBD2. The CDR3 totals 16 residues. V shed 5 bases and J 1 base; nucleotides not matched to a gene: 3. Germline CDR1 reads LGHNA; CDR2 reads YSLEER. This chain's CDR3 is CASSEGTSGNTGELFF. The CDR3 region has the DNA TGCGCCAGCAGCGAAGGGACTAGCGGGAACACCGGGGAGCTGTTTTTT.

The chain is built from TRBV7-3 and TRBJ2-3, with D possibly TRBD1 on 6 matching bases. This CDR3 region has 14 residues. V was clipped by 5 bases and J by 3 bases, with 12 bases between them. Germline loops: CDR1 SGHTA, CDR2 FQGTGA. CDR3 coding DNA: TGTGCCAGCAGCCCTCAGGGGCGGACAGATACGCAGTATTTT. It is translated as CASSPQGRTDTQYF.

A note on this clone: The same CDR3 arises from other DNA sequences in this sample as well. The J gene is TRBJ2-7, the V gene TRBV10-3; 10 positions match TRBD2. The CDR3 is 14 residues long. V shed 4 bases, J shed 0 bases, and the junction held 0 bases outside the gene matches. From germline, CDR1 is ENHRY and CDR2 SYGVKD. The CDR3 region has the DNA TGTGCCATCAGTGGGACTAGCGGCTCCTACGAGCAGTACTTC. Translation gives CAISGTSGSYEQYF.

V is TRBV19 and J is TRBJ1-1; D uncertain. The CDR3 sequence is 13 residues long. Trimming pared 7 bases from V and 5 bases from J, leaving 14 bases between. Germline loops: CDR1 LNHDA, CDR2 SQIVND (reference sequence). The CDR3, as DNA: TGTGCCAGTACCTCGACACCTCGGACTGAAGCTTTCTTT. Amino acids: CASTSTPRTEAFF.

This clone was observed a handful of times. The chain is built from TRBV28 and TRBJ1-5; D is perhaps TRBD1 (6 bases). The CDR3 consists of 15 residues. In germline, CDR1 is MDHEN, CDR2 SYDVKM. Trimming pared 1 base from V and 4 bases from J, leaving 11 bases between. The CDR3 region has the DNA TGTGCCAGCAGTTTATCCAGGGGCGAGAATCAGCCCCAGCATTTT. Translating it yields CASSLSRGENQPQHF.

This clone was seen more than once but under ten times. The gene calls are TRBV25-1 and TRBJ2-7; 8 bases align to TRBD1. Germline loops: CDR1 MGHDK, CDR2 SYGVNS. There are 14 residues in the CDR3. The V and J ends lost 2 bases and 3 bases, in that order; junction bases with no gene match: 3. The CDR3 region is CASSETGGFYEQYF. CDR3 nucleotide sequence: TGTGCCAGCAGTGAAACAGGGGGGTTCTACGAGCAGTACTTC.

V gene TRBV4-3 combines with J gene TRBJ2-3, with D hard to call. There are 13 residues in the CDR3. V was cut by 4 bases and J by 5 bases, with 10 bases left in between. Germline loops: CDR1 LGHNA, CDR2 YSLEER. The CDR3 nucleotides are TGCGCCAGCAGCCTCTACGGTGGAGATACGCAGTATTTT. Translation: CASSLYGGDTQYF.

The genes are TRBV5-1 and TRBJ2-1; D perhaps matches TRBD2 (6 bases). The CDR3 is made up of 12 amino acids. Deletions cut 7 bases from V and 8 bases from J, with 13 bases between. Germline assignment: CDR1 SGHRS and CDR2 YFSETQ. CDR3 bases: TGCGCCAGCGGTAACCGGGAGTATGAGCAGTTCTTC. It translates to CASGNREYEQFF.

This clone was counted only a few times. Other DNA sequences within the sample encode an identical CDR3. The chain recombines TRBV28 with TRBJ2-1; 10 bases are a match to TRBD2. Per the germline V gene, CDR1 is MDHEN and CDR2 is SYDVKM. J was trimmed by 0 bases and V by 7 bases; bases with no gene match: 0. The CDR3 loop spans 14 amino acids. The CDR3: CASTSGSSYNEQFF. The CDR3 DNA sequence: TGTGCCAGCACTAGCGGGAGCTCCTACAATGAGCAGTTCTTC.

J is TRBJ1-1 and V is TRBV19; D is undetermined. The V gene's germline CDR1 is LNHDA and CDR2 SQIVND (reference sequence). The CDR3 length is 14 residues. Trimming shortened V by 6 bases and J by 2 bases, and 13 bases separated the two germline ends. Here the CDR3 reads CASRGTGKNTEAFF. CDR3 in DNA: TGTGCCAGTAGAGGCACGGGGAAAAACACTGAAGCTTTCTTT.

This chain connects TRBV6-5 to TRBJ2-1; weak D call: TRBD2 (7 bases). CDR1 is MNHEY, CDR2 SVGAGI, per germline. The CDR3 loop spans 14 amino acids. The V end was cut by 8 bases, the J end by 7 bases, with 18 bases between. CDR3 DNA: TGTGCCAGCGGACAGATGGGGGGGAGAAATGAGCAGTTCTTC. Translation gives CASGQMGGRNEQFF.

This chain's CDR3 is CASSKNRDLGEKLFF. In DNA, the CDR3 is TGTGCCAGCAGCAAAAACAGGGACCTTGGTGAAAAACTGTTTTTT. This chain uses TRBV7-9 with TRBJ1-4; D perhaps matches TRBD1 (6 bases). The V and J ends lost 5 bases and 7 bases respectively, with 17 bases between them. The CDR3 contains 15 residues. The germline CDR1 and CDR2 sequences are SEHNR and FQNEAQ (reference sequence).

This clone was observed a handful of times. V gene TRBV5-1 combines with J gene TRBJ2-7, with 13 nucleotides matching TRBD2. The germline CDR1 and CDR2 sequences are SGHRS and YFSETQ. Trimming at V came to 1 base and at J to 5 bases, leaving 3 bases not matched to a gene. The CDR3 loop spans 15 amino acids. The CDR3 sequence is CASSLWTSGGNEQYF. For the CDR3, the DNA is TGCGCCAGCAGCTTGTGGACTAGCGGGGGAAACGAGCAGTACTTC.

The chain combines TRBV5-4 with TRBJ2-1, with 8 bases that match TRBD2. CDR1 and CDR2 (germline): SGHNT, YYREEE (reference sequence). Trimming removed 0 bases from V and 4 bases from J; junction bases left unmatched: 6. This CDR3 contains 16 residues. The DNA for the CDR3 is TGTGCCAGCAGCTTGGGATCCGGGGGGGGGTACAATGAGCAGTTCTTC. Translating gives CASSLGSGGGYNEQFF.